What follows are 4 T cell receptor beta chains derived from one specimen sequenced in a study of Ad26.COV2.S vaccination and SARS-CoV-2 variants. Treatment of the sample: around 19 received Ad26.COV2.S at low or high dose, single or two shots; 5 received placebo; per-sample allocation not given. Collection of the samples took place on day 63 after the first injection of vaccine or placebo. The data were produced by immunoSEQ multiplex PCR, yet TCRdb's version contains in-frame clones alone and is incomplete. The sample records some 390,000 clones, around 85% being singletons. Sequencing was performed on peripheral blood, taken in a trial of Ad26.COV2.S vaccine versus placebo. All receptors derive from a person between 18 and 59 years old who received the Ad26.COV2.S COVID-19 vaccine or a placebo.

The chain joins TRBV9 to TRBJ1-2; possibly TRBD1 for D (6 bases). V was trimmed by 3 bases and J by 1 base, leaving 22 bases between them. The CDR3 runs to 18 residues. Per the germline V gene, CDR1 is SGDLS and CDR2 is YYNGEE. The CDR3 region has the DNA TGTGCCAGCAGCGGCCCGGGGCGGGAGGGACAACGTAACTATGGCTACACCTTC. Translated, it gives CASSGPGREGQRNYGYTF. Complete variable domain (other parts from reference TRBV9 and TRBJ1-2): DSGVTQTPKHLITATGQRVTLRCSPRSGDLSVYWYQQSLDQGLQFLIQYYNGEERAKGNILERFSAQQFPDLHSELNLSSLELGDSALYFCASSGPGREGQRNYGYTFGSGTRLTVV.

A note on this clone: At the DNA level, this CDR3 is encoded by other sequences in the same sample as well. The chain joins TRBV27 to TRBJ2-5, with TRBD1 identical over 8 bases. This CDR3 contains 14 residues. Germline V gene sequence: CDR1 MNHEY, CDR2 SMNVEV (reference sequence). V was pared by 5 bases and J by 7 bases, with 9 bases of the junction left unmatched. The CDR3, as DNA: TGTGCCAGCAGTCCAGGACAGGGCGATGGGACCCAGTACTTC. It is translated as CASSPGQGDGTQYF.

This clone was found a few times. V is TRBV4-3 and J is TRBJ1-3; D is unresolved. This CDR3 has 14 amino acids. Germline V lookup: CDR1 LGHNA, CDR2 YSLEER. Trimming stripped 0 bases from V and 1 base from J, with 4 bases between. CDR3 sequence: CASSQDLSGNTIYF. CDR3 sequence (DNA): TGCGCCAGCAGCCAAGACTTATCTGGAAACACCATATATTTT.

The CDR3, as DNA: TGTGCCAGCATGGGAACAGGGGTAAATTCACCCCTCCACTTT. Protein product: CASMGTGVNSPLHF. The chain uses TRBV27 and TRBJ1-6; 7 positions agree with TRBD1. The V segment lost 7 bases and the J segment 7 bases; nucleotides outside the gene matches: 7. The V gene's germline CDR1 is MNHEY and CDR2 SMNVEV (reference sequence). This CDR3 has 14 residues.